This TCR beta chain was found in a study of T-cell reconstitution after alpha-beta-depleted transplantation in children. General observations from the study: From newly produced T cells came most of the T-cell counts and diversity one year after transplant. Some patients owed their high day-60 TCRbeta diversity to surviving recipient T cells and thymic progenitors. By about two months after transplant, alpha-beta T cells reportedly arose from several hundred graft clones that had expanded.

Unique molecular identifiers were incorporated into the prepared TCRbeta library. Via MiXCR, TCRdb re-called the PCR reads, giving one row per CDR3 protein. The sample shows 780,000 or so distinct CDR3 sequences, roughly 15% of them seen only once. This clonotype was counted many times. As yet, its antigen is unknown. Germline-derived CDR1 and CDR2 are SGHRS and YFSETQ. The CDR3 has 17 residues. V was cut by 4 bases and J by 2 bases, with 19 bases left in between. V usage is TRBV5-1 and J usage is TRBJ2-1; tentatively, D is TRBD1 (5 bases). Material: PBMCs, mostly from graft donor cells, obtained 360 days after TCRalphabeta/CD19-depleted stem cell transplant. This clonotype was obtained from a male patient aged 10 to 17 who had a stem cell transplant for acute lymphoblastic leukemia, so the T cells may come from the graft donor. This chain's CDR3 is CASSGYWQGSPYNEQFF. CDR3 nucleotide sequence: TGCGCCAGCAGCGGCTACTGGCAGGGCAGTCCCTACAATGAGCAGTTCTTC.